This T cell receptor beta chain appears in the sequencing data of a study of beta chain features in type 1 diabetes. Study information: In all, some 100 million sorted cells from all samples were analyzed.

The sample holds a few counts of this clone. One heparinised draw of blood, averaging about 116 mL, came from each donor. The CDR3 runs to 16 residues. CDR1 is SQVTM, CDR2 ANQGSEA, per germline. The V and J ends lost 2 bases and 6 bases, in that order; junction bases with no gene match: 12. All of the isolated RNA was reverse transcribed, so expressed TCRB transcripts were sequenced. Read counts averaged approximately 3.5 million for samples of naive, central memory and regulatory T cells. Libraries were prepared by immunoSEQ multiplex PCR; TCRdb keeps only in-frame clonotypes and omits some of them. The sample holds over 300,000 clones, 7.5% to 9% seen once.

The sample consisted of central memory CD4+ T cells from blood. The sequence was collected from a woman younger than 35 in good health. The chain couples TRBV29-1 to TRBJ2-2, with 7 bases that match TRBD2. The CDR3, as DNA: TGCAGCGTTGAAAGTCTCGGGGCGGGAGTGGCCGGGGAGCTGTTTTTT. It encodes CSVESLGAGVAGELFF.